This paragraph reports one T cell receptor beta chain. Seattle researchers signed up patients amid active infection and tracked them longitudinally. Authors' processing steps: Reference gene primer amplification yielded estimated nucleated cell counts. Profiled with immunoSEQ multiplex PCR; TCRdb holds only in-frame clones, not every one. The V and J calls and clone size are taken from that table; D and trimming were inferred from the DNA. The table shows around 130,000 clones, with around 89% occurring only once. The sample comes from a study of blood T cell repertoires in COVID-19. For the study at large: There were acute and convalescent COVID-19 samples, and they came from the United States, Italy and Spain. PBMCs, B-cell-depleted T cells, or T cells were the source of the cDNA or gDNA that made up the material.

CDR3 length: 16 amino acids. V was trimmed by 4 bases and J by 2 bases, leaving 15 bases between them. Germline V gene sequence: CDR1 LGHDT, CDR2 YNNKEL (reference sequence). This receptor was taken from a human donor with COVID-19, enrolled during active disease. The donor label of this sample is uncertain. The sample taken for sequencing was peripheral blood. The chain couples TRBV3-1 (or the pseudogene TRBV3-2) to TRBJ1-3; weak D call: TRBD1 (6 bases). CDR3 region: CASSRGGEGPGNTIYF. CDR3 in DNA: TGTGCCAGCAGCCGAGGGGGGGAGGGCCCTGGAAACACCATATATTTT.